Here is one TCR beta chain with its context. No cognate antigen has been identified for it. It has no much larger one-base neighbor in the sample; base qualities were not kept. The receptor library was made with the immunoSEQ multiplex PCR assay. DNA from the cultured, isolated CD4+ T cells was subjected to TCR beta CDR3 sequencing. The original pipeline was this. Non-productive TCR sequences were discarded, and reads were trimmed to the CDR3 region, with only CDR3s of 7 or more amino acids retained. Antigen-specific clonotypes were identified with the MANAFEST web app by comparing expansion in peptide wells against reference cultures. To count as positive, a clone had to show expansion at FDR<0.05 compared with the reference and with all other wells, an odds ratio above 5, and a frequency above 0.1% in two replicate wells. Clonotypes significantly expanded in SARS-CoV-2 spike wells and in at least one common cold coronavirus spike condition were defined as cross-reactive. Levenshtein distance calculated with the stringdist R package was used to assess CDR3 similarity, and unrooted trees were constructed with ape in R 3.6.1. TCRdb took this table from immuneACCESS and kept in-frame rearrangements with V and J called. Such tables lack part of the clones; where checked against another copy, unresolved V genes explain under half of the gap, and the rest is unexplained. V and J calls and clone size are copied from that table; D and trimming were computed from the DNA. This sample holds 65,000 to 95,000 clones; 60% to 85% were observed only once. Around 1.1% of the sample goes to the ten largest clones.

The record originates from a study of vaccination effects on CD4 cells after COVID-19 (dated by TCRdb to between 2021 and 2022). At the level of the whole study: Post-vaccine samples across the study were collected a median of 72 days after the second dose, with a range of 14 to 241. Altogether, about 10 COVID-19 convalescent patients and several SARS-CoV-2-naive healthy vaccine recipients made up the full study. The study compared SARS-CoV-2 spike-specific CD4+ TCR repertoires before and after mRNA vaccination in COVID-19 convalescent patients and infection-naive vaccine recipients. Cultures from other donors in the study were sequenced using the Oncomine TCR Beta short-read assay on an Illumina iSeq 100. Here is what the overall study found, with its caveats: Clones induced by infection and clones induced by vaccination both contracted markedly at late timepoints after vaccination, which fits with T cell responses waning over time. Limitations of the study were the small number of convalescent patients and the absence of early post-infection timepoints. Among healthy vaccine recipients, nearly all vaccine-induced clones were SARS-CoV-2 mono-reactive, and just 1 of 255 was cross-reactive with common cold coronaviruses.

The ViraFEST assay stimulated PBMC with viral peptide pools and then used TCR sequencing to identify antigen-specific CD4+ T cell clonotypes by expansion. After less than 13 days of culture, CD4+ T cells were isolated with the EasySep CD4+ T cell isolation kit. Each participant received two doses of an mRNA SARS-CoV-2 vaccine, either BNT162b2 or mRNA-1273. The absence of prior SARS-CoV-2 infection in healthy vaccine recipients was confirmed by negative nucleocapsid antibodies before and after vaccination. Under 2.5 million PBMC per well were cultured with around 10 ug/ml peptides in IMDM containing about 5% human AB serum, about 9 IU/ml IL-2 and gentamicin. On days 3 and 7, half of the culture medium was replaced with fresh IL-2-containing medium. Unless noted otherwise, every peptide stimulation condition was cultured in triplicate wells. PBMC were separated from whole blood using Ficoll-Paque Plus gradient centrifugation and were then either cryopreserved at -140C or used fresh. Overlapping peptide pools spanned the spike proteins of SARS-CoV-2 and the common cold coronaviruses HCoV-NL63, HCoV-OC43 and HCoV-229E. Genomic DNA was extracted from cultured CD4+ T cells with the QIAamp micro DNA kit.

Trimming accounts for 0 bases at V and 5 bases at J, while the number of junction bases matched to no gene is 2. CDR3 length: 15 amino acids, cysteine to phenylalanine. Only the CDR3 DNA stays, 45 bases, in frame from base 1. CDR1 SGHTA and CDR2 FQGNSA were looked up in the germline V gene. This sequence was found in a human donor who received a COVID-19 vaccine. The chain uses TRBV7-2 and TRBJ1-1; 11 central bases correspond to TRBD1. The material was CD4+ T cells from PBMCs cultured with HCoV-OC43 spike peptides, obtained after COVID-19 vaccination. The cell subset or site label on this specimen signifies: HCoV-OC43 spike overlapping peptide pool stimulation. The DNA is TGTGCCAGCAGCTTAGCCGGGACAGGGGGTACTGAAGCTTTCTTT. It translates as CASSLAGTGGTEAFF. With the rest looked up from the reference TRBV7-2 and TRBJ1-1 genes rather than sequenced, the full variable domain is GAGVSQSPSNKVTEKGKDVELRCDPISGHTALYWYRQSLGQGLEFLIYFQGNSAPDKSGLPSDRFSAERTGGSVSTLTIQRTQQEDSAVYLCASSLAGTGGTEAFFGQGTRLTVV.